This TCR beta chain comes out of a study of blood T cell repertoires in COVID-19. Study at large: The United States, Italy and Spain were the sources of the acute and convalescent COVID-19 samples. PBMCs, B-cell-depleted T cells, or T cells were the source of the cDNA or gDNA that made up the material.

Measured with immunoSEQ multiplex PCR; TCRdb has only the in-frame clones, and not every one. The sample shows some 220,000 clones, around 81% of them seen only once. CDR3 length equals 13 residues. The germline gives CDR1 LNHDA, CDR2 SQIVND (reference sequence). V trimming: 9 bases; J trimming: 3 bases; junction bases outside the gene matches: 5. This chain uses TRBV19 with TRBJ1-1; 9 bases line up with TRBD1. The sequence was obtained from a woman aged 70 to 79 with acute or convalescent COVID-19. The sample was peripheral blood. The CDR3 region has the DNA TGTGCCAGGGGGACAGGGAGGGACACTGAAGCTTTCTTT. Amino acid sequence: CARGTGRDTEAFF. Supplemented by reference TRBV19 and TRBJ1-1, the full variable domain reads DGGITQSPKYLFRKEGQNVTLSCEQNLNHDAMYWYRQDPGQGLRLIYYSQIVNDFQKGDIAEGYSVSREKKESFPLTVTSAQKNPTAFYLCARGTGRDTEAFFGQGTRLTVV.